This T cell receptor beta chain was sequenced in a study of post-analysis software for immune sequencing data. Findings and caveats of the study: Versus controls, multiple sclerosis patients showed significantly lower diversity (normalized Chao1).

The TCR beta cDNA libraries carried unique molecular identifiers. TCRdb used MiXCR to reprocess the PCR reads, holding one entry per CDR3 protein. Of 650,000 to 900,000 distinct CDR3 sequences listed, around 45% are singletons. Worth noting for this clonotype: The antigen is unknown.

This clonotype originated in a girl aged 5-17 years with multiple sclerosis. The specimen sequenced was blood.

The CDR3 DNA sequence: TGTGCCAGCAGTCACCGCGGGCAGGGGGCAAGAAACATTCAGTACTTC. Translation: CASSHRGQGARNIQYF. The V call is TRBV13, the J call TRBJ2-4; 8 bases are shared with TRBD1. CDR1 and CDR2 from the germline V gene are PRHDT and FYEKMQ (reference sequence). The CDR3 spans 16 residues. Trimming cost V 6 bases and J 6 bases; bases outside gene matches: 13.